The present entry profiles one T cell receptor (beta chain) with its context. The target antigen is unknown. V lost 0 bases and J lost 7; bases outside the gene matches: 9. CDR1 is SGHDT, CDR2 YYEEEE, per germline. This CDR3 contains 16 residues. In the PCR, 60 Vbeta and 13 Jbeta primers were used. TCRdb keeps only in-frame clones here, not all; method: immunoSEQ multiplex PCR. This sample yields around 150,000 clones, of which roughly 85% are seen a single time; around 1.3% belongs to the top ten. The data were taken from a study of cytomegalovirus exposure and HLA in healthy donors. Overall study: Unique TCRs numbering some 80 million, obtained from HLA-typed donors, made up an early data release.

Findings and limits, study-wide: In a later analysis, HLA-associated TCR beta chains were more clonally expanded than equally common others. Certain indistinguishable V segments, among them TRBV6-2 and TRBV6-3, were excluded.

Sequenced input: PBMCs. The sequence derives from a woman aged 45-60 years in good health and CMV-seronegative. This chain connects TRBV5-6 to TRBJ2-1; 8 bases match TRBD2. The CDR3 is CASSLAGRGVRNEQFF. The DNA of the CDR3 is TGTGCCAGCAGCTTGGCCGGGCGGGGGGTGAGAAATGAGCAGTTCTTC.